These 11 T cell receptor beta chains share one sample of origin, sequenced in a study of cytomegalovirus exposure and HLA in healthy donors. Vbeta (60) and Jbeta (13) primers were used in the PCR. The method was immunoSEQ multiplex PCR; TCRdb's version includes in-frame clones alone and lacks a portion of them. The table shows approximately 100,000 clones, with over 60% occurring only once. The sequenced material came from PBMCs. These receptors all stem from a man aged 35-49 years in good health and CMV-seropositive.

This sequence joins TRBV2 and TRBJ1-1; TRBD1 agrees at 11 bases. J lost 0 bases, V lost 6 bases, and 9 bases had no gene match. This CDR3 comprises 17 residues. CDR1 and CDR2 (germline): SNHLY, FYNNEI. The chain's CDR3 is CASRPGQGARLNTEAFF. Here the CDR3 DNA reads TGTGCCAGCAGGCCTGGACAGGGGGCGCGGCTGAACACTGAAGCTTTCTTT.

This sequence joins TRBV7-2 and TRBJ2-1; TRBD2 agrees at 8 bases. J lost 9 bases, V lost 5 bases, and 12 bases had no gene match. Germline V gene lookup returns CDR1 SGHTA and CDR2 FQGNSA. This CDR3 spans 15 amino acids. CDR3 sequence reads: CASSPGTRVPGEQFF. Here the CDR3 DNA reads TGTGCCAGCAGCCCGGGGACTAGAGTTCCCGGTGAGCAGTTCTTC. Full variable domain (outside the CDR3, taken from reference TRBV7-2 and TRBJ2-1): GAGVSQSPSNKVTEKGKDVELRCDPISGHTALYWYRQSLGQGLEFLIYFQGNSAPDKSGLPSDRFSAERTGGSVSTLTIQRTQQEDSAVYLCASSPGTRVPGEQFFGPGTRLTVL.

This clone was counted a few times. V gene TRBV5-1 combines with J gene TRBJ2-2, with unresolved D. The V end was cut by 0 bases, the J end by 7 bases, with 7 bases between. The CDR3 spans 13 residues. Germline loops: CDR1 SGHRS, CDR2 YFSETQ. In DNA, the CDR3 is TGCGCCAGCAGCTTGGGTAGGAGCGGGGAGCTGTTTTTT. It translates to CASSLGRSGELFF.

The count of this clone is one. The V call is TRBV5-1, the J call TRBJ1-2; TRBD1 aligns across 7 bases. CDR1 and CDR2 (germline): SGHRS, YFSETQ. The CDR3 runs 13 residues. V lost 4 bases and J lost 2; bases outside the gene matches: 2. CDR3 DNA sequence: TGCGCCAGCAGCGCGGGACAGAACTATGGCTACACCTTC. This sequence encodes CASSAGQNYGYTF.

The chain combines TRBV5-1 with TRBJ2-5, with D possibly being TRBD2 (6 bases). The CDR3 runs to 15 residues. The V gene lost 6 bases and the J gene lost 5 bases, with 20 bases spanning the gap. Germline CDR1 and CDR2: SGHRS and YFSETQ. The CDR3: CASIRGAELGETQYF. The CDR3 DNA is TGCGCCAGCATCCGCGGGGCAGAGCTTGGGGAGACCCAGTACTTC.

J is TRBJ2-1 and V is TRBV28; tentative D call: TRBD2 (6 bases). The CDR3 runs to 15 residues. Germline CDR1 reads MDHEN; CDR2 reads SYDVKM. Trimming shortened V by 4 bases and J by 2 bases, and 12 bases separated the two germline ends. As DNA, the CDR3 is TGTGCCAGCAGTTCGCGGGGAAGTGCCTACAATGAGCAGTTCTTC. Translated, it gives CASSSRGSAYNEQFF.

The CDR3 DNA sequence: TGCGCCAGCAGCTTGTCGGCAGGGGGGTCCTACGAGCAGTACTTC. It yields the protein CASSLSAGGSYEQYF. The chain carries TRBV5-1 and TRBJ2-7; maybe TRBD1 (7 bases). CDR1 and CDR2 (germline): SGHRS, YFSETQ. V lost 1 base and J lost 1, with 12 bases in between. This CDR3 comprises 15 residues.

J is TRBJ1-1 and V is TRBV10-3; TRBD1 matches 9 bases. The germline V gene has CDR1 ENHRY and CDR2 SYGVKD. The CDR3 sequence is 14 residues long. The V and J ends lost 6 bases and 1 base, in that order; junction bases with no gene match: 3. CDR3 amino acids: CAISLGQGNTEAFF. The DNA of the CDR3 is TGTGCCATCAGCCTGGGACAGGGGAACACTGAAGCTTTCTTT.

The chain has TRBV7-8 and TRBJ2-7; 13 bases are shared with TRBD2. The CDR3 totals 17 residues. In germline, CDR1 is SGHVS, CDR2 FQNEAQ. Unmatched junction bases numbered 13, after V lost 4 bases and J lost 7 bases. The CDR3 DNA follows: TGTGCCAGCAGCTCGAGGAGGACTAGCGGGGGCGGAGAGGAGCAGTACTTC. Protein sequence: CASSSRRTSGGGEEQYF. The full variable domain, in which reference TRBV7-8 and TRBJ2-7 provide the parts outside the CDR3, is GAGVSQSPRYKVAKRGQDVALRCDPISGHVSLFWYQQALGQGPEFLTYFQNEAQLDKSGLPSDRFFAERPEGSVSTLKIQRTQQEDSAVYLCASSSRRTSGGGEEQYFGPGTRLTVT.

This clone was found a few times. The chain combines TRBV19 with TRBJ2-1; the D is unclear. Deletions cut 4 bases from V and 13 bases from J, with 14 bases between. Germline loops: CDR1 LNHDA, CDR2 SQIVND (reference sequence). The CDR3 spans 12 residues. The CDR3 loop is CASSTRSATQFF. CDR3 nucleotide sequence: TGTGCCAGTAGTACCCGCTCAGCGACCCAGTTCTTC.

The chain carries TRBV28 and TRBJ1-4, with no clear D. CDR3 length equals 11 residues. V lost 4 bases to trimming and J lost 7 bases, with 4 bases between them. Germline CDR1 and CDR2: MDHEN and SYDVKM. The CDR3 here is CASSSGEKLFF. CDR3 nucleotides: TGTGCCAGCAGTTCGGGTGAAAAACTGTTTTTT. The complete variable domain, with remaining parts taken from reference TRBV28 and TRBJ1-4, reads DVKVTQSSRYLVKRTGEKVFLECVQDMDHENMFWYRQDPGLGLRLIYFSYDVKMKEKGDIPEGYSVSREKKERFSLILESASTNQTSMYLCASSSGEKLFFGSGTQLSVL.